Following are 22 T cell receptor beta chains from one sample sequenced in a study of T cell changes during pregnancy in multiple sclerosis. Sequencing was performed with immunoSEQ multiplex PCR; in TCRdb, only in-frame clones are kept and a portion is missing. The repertoire consists of 35,000 to 50,000 clones, with 70% to 90% occurring once and the leading ten covering approximately 0.67%. Specimen: CD4+ T cells from peripheral blood mononuclear cells, collected in the first trimester of pregnancy. The receptors originated from a female donor with multiple sclerosis, enrolled in a pregnancy study.

V is TRBV5-1 and J is TRBJ2-7, with TRBD1 matching 8 bases. V lost 7 bases and J lost 5; bases outside the gene matches: 8. The CDR3 extends over 13 amino acids. Germline CDR1 SGHRS, CDR2 YFSETQ. In DNA, the CDR3 is TGCGCCAGCGGGAGGACAGGGCTCAACGAGCAGTACTTC. Translation: CASGRTGLNEQYF.

This chain uses TRBV28 with TRBJ1-2; TRBD1 matches 7 bases. The CDR3 runs 12 residues. Trimming took 6 bases from V and 5 from J; bases not matched to a gene: 3. Germline V gene sequence: CDR1 MDHEN, CDR2 SYDVKM. CDR3 in DNA: TGTGCCAGCAGCACAGGGGAGTATGGCTACACCTTC. It specifies CASSTGEYGYTF.

This clone was seen once. This chain joins TRBV11-2 and TRBJ2-7; D possibly corresponds to TRBD1 (6 bases). Germline V lookup: CDR1 SGHAT, CDR2 FQNNGV. V was pared by 3 bases and J by 6 bases, with 12 bases between. CDR3 length equals 13 residues. The chain's CDR3 is CASSLDSLFEQYF. The CDR3 DNA reads as TGTGCCAGCAGCTTGGACAGCCTCTTCGAGCAGTACTTC.

This clone was detected only a few times. The rearrangement uses TRBV5-5 and TRBJ1-2; TRBD1 aligns across 9 bases. This CDR3 contains 13 residues. Germline CDR1 reads SGHKS; CDR2 reads YYEKEE (reference sequence). V dropped 0 bases and J dropped 8; count of bases not matched to a gene: 2. The CDR3 here is CASSLGTGVGYTF. The CDR3 DNA is TGTGCCAGCAGCTTGGGGACAGGGGTCGGCTACACCTTC.

The chain has TRBV5-1 and TRBJ2-3; D perhaps matches TRBD1 (5 bases). V lost 0 bases, J lost 10 bases, and 12 bases lay in between. The CDR3 totals 13 residues. CDR1 and CDR2 (germline): SGHRS, YFSETQ. CDR3 nucleotide sequence: TGCGCCAGCAGCTTGGGGGGCGGTTTGGCGCAGTATTTT. Its protein is CASSLGGGLAQYF.

The rearrangement uses TRBV5-4 and TRBJ2-7; a possible D gene is TRBD1 (6 bases). V was cut by 4 bases and J by 0 bases, with 14 bases left in between. This CDR3 contains 15 residues. Germline V CDR1 and CDR2: SGHNT, YYREEE (reference sequence). DNA of the CDR3: TGTGCCAGCAGCCCGGACAGCTCTAGCTCCTACGAGCAGTACTTC. Translating it yields CASSPDSSSSYEQYF.

The CDR3 nucleotides are TGTGCCAGCAGCAAGATCGATGGTAGGAACACTGAAGCTTTCTTT. Its protein product is CASSKIDGRNTEAFF. V and J are TRBV6-6 and TRBJ1-1; D not resolved. The CDR3 totals 15 residues. Germline assignment: CDR1 MNHNY and CDR2 SVGAGI (reference sequence). Trimming removed 6 bases from V and 1 base from J, with 15 bases in between.

This chain joins TRBV7-9 and TRBJ1-1; D may be TRBD1 (6 bases). CDR1 is SEHNR, CDR2 FQNEAQ, per germline (reference sequence). There are 16 residues in the CDR3. V shed 2 bases and J shed 5 bases, with 18 bases lying between them. The CDR3 nucleotides read TGTGCCAGCAGCTTAATTGGTCTAGGGGGAAATACTGAAGCTTTCTTT. Amino acids: CASSLIGLGGNTEAFF.

CDR3 nucleotide sequence: TGTGCCAGCACCAACAGACAGGGAAATTCCTATGGCTACACCTTC. This codes for CASTNRQGNSYGYTF. The chain combines TRBV28 with TRBJ1-2, with 7 bases identical to TRBD1. V lost 7 bases to trimming and J lost 4 bases; unmatched junction nucleotides: 12. The CDR3 spans 15 residues. Germline CDR1 MDHEN, CDR2 SYDVKM.

The V and J genes are TRBV28 and TRBJ2-1, with 10 nucleotides matching TRBD2. V gave up 6 bases and J gave up 8 bases; unmatched junction bases: 31. CDR1 is MDHEN and CDR2 is SYDVKM in the germline V gene. This CDR3 is built from 22 residues. The CDR3, as DNA: TGTGCCAGCAGGACTACCGGGACTTTGAGAGAGGGGCTAGCGGGAGTAAAGTATGAGCAGTTCTTC. Its protein is CASRTTGTLREGLAGVKYEQFF.

This clone has just one count. This chain joins TRBV7-2 and TRBJ2-1; D is ambiguous. Germline V lookup: CDR1 SGHTA, CDR2 FQGNSA. The CDR3 is made up of 15 amino acids. Trimming removed 10 bases at V and 0 bases at J, with 16 bases between. The CDR3 loop is CATHRREVSYNEQFF. Written as DNA, the CDR3 is TGTGCCACCCACCGTAGAGAGGTCTCCTACAATGAGCAGTTCTTC.

This clone was detected once. J is TRBJ1-5 and V is TRBV7-9; no clear D. V shed 5 bases and J shed 5 bases, with 10 bases lying between them. Germline V gene lookup returns CDR1 SEHNR and CDR2 FQNEAQ (reference sequence). The CDR3 is made up of 13 amino acids. Written as DNA, the CDR3 is TGTGCCAGCAGCCGGACCGGGGATCAGCCCCAGCATTTT. Protein sequence: CASSRTGDQPQHF.

This chain joins TRBV7-2 and TRBJ2-5; D may be TRBD2 (6 bases). CDR3 size: 14 residues. The V gene's germline CDR1 is SGHTA and CDR2 FQGNSA. The V gene lost 5 bases and the J gene lost 5 bases, with 15 bases spanning the gap. In DNA form, the CDR3 reads TGTGCCAGCAGCCGCGGGATCCTAAGGGAGACCCAGTACTTC. Amino acid sequence: CASSRGILRETQYF.

This clone showed up just once. The chain is built from TRBV11-1 and TRBJ1-2; possible D gene TRBD1, 5 bases. V was pared by 5 bases and J by 0 bases, with 16 bases between. Germline CDR1 SGHAT, CDR2 FQDESV (reference sequence). The length of the CDR3 is 16 residues. CDR3 amino acids: CASSLGGTAANYGYTF. The CDR3 nucleotides read TGTGCCAGCAGCCTGGGCGGGACCGCCGCTAACTATGGCTACACCTTC. Complete variable domain (other parts from reference TRBV11-1 and TRBJ1-2): EAEVAQSPRYKITEKSQAVAFWCDPISGHATLYWYRQILGQGPELLVQFQDESVVDDSQLPKDRFSAERLKGVDSTLKIQPAELGDSAMYLCASSLGGTAANYGYTFGSGTRLTVV.

J is TRBJ1-2 and V is TRBV4-1, with 8 bases lining up with TRBD1. V dropped 0 bases and J dropped 8; count of bases not matched to a gene: 17. The length of the CDR3 is 18 residues. Germline V gives CDR1 MGHRA, CDR2 YSYEKL. The CDR3 loop reads CASSQDGVQGGRGEGYTF. The CDR3 nucleotides read TGCGCCAGCAGCCAAGATGGAGTACAGGGGGGCCGAGGTGAAGGCTACACCTTC.

The gene calls are TRBV15 and TRBJ2-1, with a tentative D call TRBD1 (6 bases). V was trimmed by 1 base and J by 4 bases, leaving 11 bases between them. The CDR3 loop spans 15 amino acids. Looked up from germline, CDR1 is LNHNV and CDR2 is YYDKDF (reference sequence). The CDR3 DNA sequence: TGTGCCACCAGCAGAGGCGGTCAGGGGTACAATGAGCAGTTCTTC. Encoded protein: CATSRGGQGYNEQFF.

The V gene is TRBV27, the J gene TRBJ1-1; 7 nucleotides agree with TRBD1. The length of the CDR3 is 12 residues. J gave up 4 bases and V 8 bases, and 4 bases lay outside the gene matches. Germline-derived CDR1 and CDR2 are MNHEY and SMNVEV (reference sequence). CDR3 in amino acids: CASGTGATEAFF. The CDR3 nucleotides are TGTGCCAGCGGTACAGGGGCCACTGAAGCTTTCTTT.

This chain uses TRBV11-2 with TRBJ1-2; 9 bases line up with TRBD1. CDR1 SGHAT and CDR2 FQNNGV come from the germline V gene. J gave up 4 bases and V 4 bases, and 19 bases lay outside the gene matches. The CDR3 is 19 amino acids. The CDR3 loop reads CASSSIRNYRDREVYGYTF. The DNA of the CDR3 is TGTGCCAGCAGCTCAATCCGAAATTACCGGGACAGGGAAGTCTATGGCTACACCTTC. Using reference TRBV11-2 and TRBJ1-2 for the parts outside the CDR3, the full variable domain is EAGVAQSPRYKIIEKRQSVAFWCNPISGHATLYWYQQILGQGPKLLIQFQNNGVVDDSQLPKDRFSAERLKGVDSTLKIQPAKLEDSAVYLCASSSIRNYRDREVYGYTFGSGTRLTVV.

V gene TRBV5-4 combines with J gene TRBJ2-2; 8 bases fit TRBD1. After removal of 4 bases from V and 1 base from J, the junction contained 3 bases not matched to a gene. Germline assignment: CDR1 SGHNT and CDR2 YYREEE (reference sequence). The CDR3 totals 15 residues. CDR3 residues: CASSLGTGNTGELFF. The CDR3 bases are TGTGCCAGCAGCCTAGGGACAGGGAACACCGGGGAGCTGTTTTTT.

The chain combines TRBV27 with TRBJ2-1; 8 bases line up with TRBD1. This CDR3 region has 19 residues. CDR1 is MNHEY, CDR2 SMNVEV, per germline (reference sequence). V shed 6 bases and J 1 base; nucleotides not matched to a gene: 17. The CDR3 is CASSDLRQGYGRSYNEQFF. The CDR3, as DNA: TGTGCCAGCAGCGATTTGAGACAGGGGTATGGGAGATCCTACAATGAGCAGTTCTTC.

The rearrangement links TRBV2 to TRBJ2-3; 7 bases align to TRBD2. The V gene's germline CDR1 is SNHLY and CDR2 FYNNEI. The CDR3 spans 15 residues. The J segment lost 4 bases and the V segment lost 4 bases, leaving 8 bases of the junction unmatched. The CDR3 bases are TGTGCCAGCAGTGGCAGCGGGATGAGCGCAGATACGCAGTATTTT. Its translation: CASSGSGMSADTQYF.

This clone appeared a single time. The chain links TRBV19 to TRBJ2-1; 15 nucleotides align to TRBD2. The ends lost 6 bases at V and 0 bases at J; junction bases unmatched: 12. CDR3 length: 20 amino acids. CDR1 is LNHDA, CDR2 SQIVND, per germline (reference sequence). CDR3 in amino acids: CASRQGEGTSGRSSYNEQFF. The DNA of the CDR3 is TGTGCCAGTAGACAAGGAGAGGGGACTAGCGGGAGGAGCTCCTACAATGAGCAGTTCTTC.